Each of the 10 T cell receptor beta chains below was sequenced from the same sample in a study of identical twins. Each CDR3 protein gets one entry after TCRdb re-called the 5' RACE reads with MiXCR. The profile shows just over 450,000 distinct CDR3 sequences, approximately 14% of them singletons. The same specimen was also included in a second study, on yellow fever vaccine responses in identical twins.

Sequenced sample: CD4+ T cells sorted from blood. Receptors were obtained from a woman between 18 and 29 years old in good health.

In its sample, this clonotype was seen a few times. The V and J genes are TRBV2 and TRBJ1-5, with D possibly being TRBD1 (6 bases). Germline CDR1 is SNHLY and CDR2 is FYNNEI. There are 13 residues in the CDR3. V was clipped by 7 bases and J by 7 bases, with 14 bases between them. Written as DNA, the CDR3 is TGTGCCAGCAACGCAGGGGCAGGGCAGCCCCAGCATTTT. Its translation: CASNAGAGQPQHF.

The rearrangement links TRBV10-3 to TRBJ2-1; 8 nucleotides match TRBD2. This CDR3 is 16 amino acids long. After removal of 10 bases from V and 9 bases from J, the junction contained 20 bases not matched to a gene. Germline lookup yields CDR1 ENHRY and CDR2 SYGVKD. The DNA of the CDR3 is TGTGCCACCGGGTCGGTGGTCGCGGGAGGAAGCGGTGAGCAGTTCTTC. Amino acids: CATGSVVAGGSGEQFF.

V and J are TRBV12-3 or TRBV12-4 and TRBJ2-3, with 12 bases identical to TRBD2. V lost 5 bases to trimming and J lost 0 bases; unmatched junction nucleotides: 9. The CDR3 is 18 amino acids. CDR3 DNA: TGTGCCAGCAGTATGGGACTAGCGGGTCCCTTCAGCACAGATACGCAGTATTTT. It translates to CASSMGLAGPFSTDTQYF.

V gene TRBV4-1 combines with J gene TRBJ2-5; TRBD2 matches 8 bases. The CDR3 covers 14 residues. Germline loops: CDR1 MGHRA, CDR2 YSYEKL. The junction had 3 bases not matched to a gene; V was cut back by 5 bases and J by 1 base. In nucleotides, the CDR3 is TGCGCCAGCAGCATCGGGGGGGTCCAAGAGACCCAGTACTTC. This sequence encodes CASSIGGVQETQYF.

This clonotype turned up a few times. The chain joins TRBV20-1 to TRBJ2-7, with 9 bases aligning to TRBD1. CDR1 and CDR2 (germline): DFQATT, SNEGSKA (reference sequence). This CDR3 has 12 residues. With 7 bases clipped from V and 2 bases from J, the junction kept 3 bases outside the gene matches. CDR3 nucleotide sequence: TGCAGTGGGGGGACAGGGACCTACGAGCAGTACTTC. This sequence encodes CSGGTGTYEQYF.

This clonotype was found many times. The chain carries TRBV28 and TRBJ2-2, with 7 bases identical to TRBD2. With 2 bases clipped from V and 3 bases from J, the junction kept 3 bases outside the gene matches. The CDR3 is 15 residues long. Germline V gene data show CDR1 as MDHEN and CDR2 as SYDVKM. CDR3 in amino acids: CASSLGRGYTGELFF. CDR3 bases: TGTGCCAGCAGTTTAGGGCGGGGGTACACCGGGGAGCTGTTTTTT.

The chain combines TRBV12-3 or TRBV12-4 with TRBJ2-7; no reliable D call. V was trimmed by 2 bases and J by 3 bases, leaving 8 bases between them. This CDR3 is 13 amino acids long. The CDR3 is CASSLHESYEQYF. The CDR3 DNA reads TGTGCCAGCAGTTTACACGAGAGCTACGAGCAGTACTTC.

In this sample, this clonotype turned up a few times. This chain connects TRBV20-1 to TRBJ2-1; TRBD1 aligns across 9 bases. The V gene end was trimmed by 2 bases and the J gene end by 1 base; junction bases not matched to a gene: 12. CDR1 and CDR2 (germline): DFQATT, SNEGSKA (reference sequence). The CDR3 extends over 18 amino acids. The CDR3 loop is CSARRGQGIGGSYNEQFF. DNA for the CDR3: TGCAGTGCTAGAAGGGGACAGGGTATCGGGGGGTCCTACAATGAGCAGTTCTTC.

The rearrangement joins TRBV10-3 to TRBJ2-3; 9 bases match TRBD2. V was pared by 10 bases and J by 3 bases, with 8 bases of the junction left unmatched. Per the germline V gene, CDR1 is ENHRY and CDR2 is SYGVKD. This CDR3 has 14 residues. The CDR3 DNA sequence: TGTGCCACAGGATGGCGGGGGGGGACAGATACGCAGTATTTT. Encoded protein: CATGWRGGTDTQYF.

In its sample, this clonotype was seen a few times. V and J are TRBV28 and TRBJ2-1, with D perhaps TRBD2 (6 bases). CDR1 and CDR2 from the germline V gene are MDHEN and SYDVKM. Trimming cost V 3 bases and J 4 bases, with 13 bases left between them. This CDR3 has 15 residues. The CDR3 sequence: CASSFSQRVYNEQFF. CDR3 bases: TGTGCCAGCAGTTTCTCCCAGCGGGTTTACAATGAGCAGTTCTTC.